This T cell receptor (beta chain) was obtained from a study of shared clonotypes between healthy human individuals. The CDR3 contains 14 residues. The trim removed 4 bases at V and 6 bases at J, leaving 6 bases unmatched. The V gene's germline CDR1 is SGDLS and CDR2 YYNGEE. Notes on this clone: Its target is not known.

Study-wide points: What naive subsets generally showed was a larger estimated richness than memory subsets showed. Naive CD4 clonotypes overlapped across a handful of donors at roughly 5.1%.

CD45RO-negative cells were positively selected for CCR7, leaving out terminally differentiated effector memory CD45RA+ cells. The assay was immunoSEQ multiplex PCR, and TCRdb's table has in-frame clones only and misses some. The table includes about 2.1 million clones, just under 95% detected once. Sequencing was carried out using naive CD8+ T cells from PBMCs. This sequence joins TRBV9 and TRBJ1-2; 10 nucleotides line up with TRBD1. The origin of this receptor is a man younger than 35 in good health. Some clones in this sample may be carry-over from other donors' samples. CDR3 sequence (DNA): TGTGCCAGCAGCAGCTTCGGGACAGGGGATGGCTACACCTTC. Protein product: CASSSFGTGDGYTF.